This T cell receptor (beta chain) originates from a study of blood T cell repertoires in COVID-19. Study in general: Sample material is recorded as cDNA or gDNA derived from T cells, B-cell-depleted T cells, or PBMCs.

The assay was immunoSEQ multiplex PCR, and TCRdb's table has in-frame clones only and misses some. The sample carries over 250,000 clones, 80% to 90% recorded once. CDR1 is SNHLY, CDR2 FYNNEI, per germline. Trimming pared 1 base from V and 1 base from J, leaving 13 bases between. There are 16 residues in the CDR3. What was sequenced was peripheral blood. This chain links TRBV2 with TRBJ1-1; maybe TRBD1 (6 bases). The TCR sequence derives from a woman aged 45-65 years who had recovered from COVID-19. Here the CDR3 reads CASSEGGGGQNTEAFF. DNA for the CDR3: TGTGCCAGCAGTGAAGGAGGGGGAGGGCAGAACACTGAAGCTTTCTTT. The full variable domain, with the rest looked up from reference TRBV2 and TRBJ1-1, is EPEVTQTPSHQVTQMGQEVILRCVPISNHLYFYWYRQILGQKVEFLVSFYNNEISEKSEIFDDQFSVERPDGSNFTLKIRSTKLEDSAMYFCASSEGGGGQNTEAFFGQGTRLTVV.